This TCR beta chain was identified during a study of blood T cell repertoires in COVID-19 (dated by TCRdb to 2018 to 2021). Background for the entire study: Collaborator samples came from the United States, Italy and Spain and covered acute and convalescent phases of COVID-19. Where available, HLA class I and class II types were obtained from metadata supplied by the sample provider rather than from assay-based typing. Subjects who had been exposed to COVID-19, were actively infected with it, or had recovered from it provided the deeply sampled blood TCRbeta repertoires that made up the dataset. The material from the prospective study consisted of cDNA or gDNA derived from T cells, B-cell-depleted T cells, or PBMCs. The repertoires were released in a freely available public database meant as a resource for research on the immune response to SARS-CoV-2. A de-identified subject ID, COVID-19 status, age in years and sex were almost always included in the sample metadata. Samples were obtained from the ongoing ImmuneRACE study (first 160 participants) and from about 1,300 subjects provided by 6 global collaborators. Broader findings and caveats from the paper: The quantity of clinical and demographic metadata differed by source and by participant and was supplied without curation.

As to this clone: The clone's antigen remains unknown. Base qualities are not at hand, and no much larger clone is one base apart.

Spanning cysteine to phenylalanine, the CDR3 consists of 17 amino acids. Left in the record is the CDR3 DNA by itself, 51 bases read in frame from the first base. V trim: 5 bases; J trim: 3 bases; unmatched bases: 13. The germline V gene encodes CDR1 SEHNR and CDR2 FQNEAQ (reference sequence). Enrolling through a virtual design, the prospective study's participants ranged in age from roughly 18 to 89 years and lived across roughly 23 United States geographic areas. Cohort assignment in the prospective study relied on participant-reported clinical history from a screening survey and a study questionnaire. Recovered participants in ImmuneRACE Cohort 3 were defined by two consecutive negative NP/OP PCR tests, clearance by a healthcare professional, or resolution of symptoms. In the prospective study, mobile phlebotomists collected whole blood, serum and a nasopharyngeal or oropharyngeal swab from each participant. Prospective study participants could optionally give additional blood draws and questionnaires over an approximately two-month period. Blood samples from the prospective study were shipped frozen or at room temperature prior to DNA extraction.

TCRbeta CDR3 regions were amplified from genomic DNA by means of the immunoSEQ Assay, a bias-controlled multiplex PCR. In the paper's pipeline: The number of nucleated cells in each sample was estimated by amplification of reference gene primers within the assay. Sequence reads were collapsed and filtered to measure the absolute abundance of every unique TCRbeta CDR3 rearrangement. For each sample, productive Simpson clonality was calculated as the square root of Simpson's diversity index over productive rearrangements. Entries here come from immuneACCESS through TCRdb and include only in-frame sequences with V and J called. Some clones fail to appear in such tables; in the studies checked, an unresolved V gene covers under half of the shortfall, and the cause of the remainder is unknown. V and J calls and clone size come straight from that table; D and trimming were deduced from the DNA. This sample comprises 300,000 to 350,000 clones, approximately 83% of them detected only once. In total, the top ten clones hold 2.2% of the sample.

Input material: PBMCs or T cells enriched from blood (not recorded which). This receptor was identified in a man aged 25 to 45 who had recovered from COVID-19. The chain employs TRBV7-9 and TRBJ2-3, and 8 junction bases match TRBD1. The CDR3 has the sequence CASSDGDRGKHTDTQYF. In nucleotide form, the sequence is TGTGCCAGCAGCGATGGTGACAGGGGCAAGCATACAGATACGCAGTATTTT.